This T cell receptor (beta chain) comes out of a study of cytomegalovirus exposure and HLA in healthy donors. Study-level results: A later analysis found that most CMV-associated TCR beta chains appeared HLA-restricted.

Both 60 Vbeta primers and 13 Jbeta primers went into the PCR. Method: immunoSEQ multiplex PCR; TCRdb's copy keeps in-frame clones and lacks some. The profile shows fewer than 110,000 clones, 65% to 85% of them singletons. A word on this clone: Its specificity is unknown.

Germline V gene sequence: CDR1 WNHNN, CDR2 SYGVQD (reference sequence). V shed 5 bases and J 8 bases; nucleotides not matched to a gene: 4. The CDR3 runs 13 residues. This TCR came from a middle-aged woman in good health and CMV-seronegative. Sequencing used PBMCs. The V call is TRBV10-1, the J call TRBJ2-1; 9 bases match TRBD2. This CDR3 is CASSRTSVDEQFF. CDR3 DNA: TGCGCCAGCAGTCGGACTAGCGTGGATGAGCAGTTCTTC.